This T cell receptor (beta chain) came from a study of T cell changes during pregnancy in multiple sclerosis. The CDR3 sequence is 14 residues long. The germline V gene has CDR1 MNHEY and CDR2 SMNVEV (reference sequence). V was pared by 2 bases and J by 0 bases, with 5 bases between. TCRdb's table, derived via immunoSEQ multiplex PCR, lists solely in-frame clones and lacks some. The sample lists around 50,000 clones; approximately 92% were seen once. The sequencing here drew on CD4+ T cells from peripheral blood mononuclear cells, taken in the third trimester of pregnancy. The V gene is TRBV27, the J gene TRBJ2-1; the D is unclear. The clonotype was recovered from a female donor with multiple sclerosis, enrolled in a pregnancy study. CDR3 in DNA: TGTGCCAGCAGTTTAACCGGCTCCTACAATGAGCAGTTCTTC. It encodes CASSLTGSYNEQFF.